The 23 T cell receptor beta chains presented below share a single source sample, sequenced in a study of blood T cell repertoires in COVID-19. The repertoire was sequenced with immunoSEQ multiplex PCR; TCRdb's copy has only in-frame clones and lacks some. The sample lists a few hundred thousand clones, 88% seen once, with over 1.5% in the top ten. Sequenced: peripheral blood. These receptors all stem from a man aged 70-80 years with acute or convalescent COVID-19.

This sequence joins TRBV19 and TRBJ2-7; 11 nucleotides line up with TRBD2. Trimming took 5 bases from V and 5 from J; bases not matched to a gene: 8. The CDR3 length is 15 residues. CDR1 is LNHDA and CDR2 is SQIVND in the germline V gene (reference sequence). The CDR3 here is CASSLSGRAFHEQYF. For the CDR3, the DNA is TGTGCCAGTAGTCTTAGCGGGAGGGCCTTCCACGAGCAGTACTTC.

The chain carries TRBV5-4 and TRBJ2-1; 12 nucleotides line up with TRBD2. This CDR3 spans 19 amino acids. The germline V gene has CDR1 SGHNT and CDR2 YYREEE (reference sequence). Trimming removed 4 bases from V and 4 bases from J; junction bases left unmatched: 15. The CDR3 DNA sequence: TGTGCCAGCAGCCGACGGGGCTGGACTAGCGGGACTAGATACAATGAGCAGTTCTTC. It specifies CASSRRGWTSGTRYNEQFF.

This chain connects TRBV9 to TRBJ2-1, with 7 bases aligning to TRBD1. Germline CDR1 SGDLS, CDR2 YYNGEE. V gave up 0 bases and J gave up 5 bases; unmatched junction bases: 5. The CDR3 is 15 amino acids. The CDR3 nucleotides are TGTGCCAGCAGCGTAGACGTAGGGGGCCACAATGAGCAGTTCTTC. Its translation is CASSVDVGGHNEQFF. Supplemented by reference TRBV9 and TRBJ2-1, the full variable domain reads DSGVTQTPKHLITATGQRVTLRCSPRSGDLSVYWYQQSLDQGLQFLIQYYNGEERAKGNILERFSAQQFPDLHSELNLSSLELGDSALYFCASSVDVGGHNEQFFGPGTRLTVL.

V and J are TRBV30 and TRBJ1-3; D might be TRBD1 (5 bases). Trimming shortened V by 1 base and J by 1 base, and 8 bases separated the two germline ends. The CDR3 is 14 residues long. Looked up from germline, CDR1 is GTSNPN and CDR2 is SVGIG (reference sequence). The CDR3 loop reads CAWSGQTSGNTIYF. As DNA, the CDR3 is TGTGCCTGGAGTGGACAGACTTCTGGAAACACCATATATTTT.

This chain uses TRBV5-4 with TRBJ2-5, with 7 bases aligning to TRBD1. This CDR3 has 16 amino acids. V lost 3 bases and J lost 1; bases outside the gene matches: 9. The V gene's germline CDR1 is SGHNT and CDR2 YYREEE (reference sequence). The CDR3 protein is CASSSTGAAGQETQYF. The CDR3 DNA reads as TGTGCCAGCAGCTCCACAGGGGCCGCAGGCCAAGAGACCCAGTACTTC.

The chain combines TRBV28 with TRBJ2-1, with a weak D call TRBD2 (5 bases). The CDR3 contains 13 residues. Deletions cut 8 bases from V and 0 bases from J, with 8 bases between. The germline V gene encodes CDR1 MDHEN and CDR2 SYDVKM. The CDR3 here is CASLAGSYNEQFF. CDR3 in DNA: TGTGCCAGCCTGGCGGGCTCCTACAATGAGCAGTTCTTC.

The rearrangement joins TRBV3-1 (or the pseudogene TRBV3-2) to TRBJ1-2, with no clear D. V was cut by 1 base and J by 3 bases, with 12 bases left in between. Germline CDR1 and CDR2: LGHDT and YNNKEL (reference sequence). This CDR3 region has 15 residues. The CDR3 protein is CASSQGAGSHYGYTF. Here the CDR3 DNA reads TGTGCCAGCAGCCAAGGCGCCGGGTCCCACTATGGCTACACCTTC.

On this clone: The junction and the germline gene differ at one end; a read error may be behind it. The V and J genes are TRBV2 and TRBJ2-7; 8 bases agree with TRBD1. The germline CDR1 and CDR2 sequences are SNHLY and FYNNEI. CDR3 length: 14 residues. Written as DNA, the CDR3 is TGTGCCAGCACATTTTACAACGGACAGGGCGAAGCTCTGTTC. Its protein product is CASTFYNGQGEALF.

This clone appeared a single time. The rearrangement uses TRBV3-1 (or the pseudogene TRBV3-2) and TRBJ2-7; 7 bases map to TRBD2. The CDR3 has 15 residues. In germline, CDR1 is LGHDT, CDR2 YNNKEL (reference sequence). The V and J ends lost 1 base and 7 bases, in that order; junction bases with no gene match: 10. CDR3 sequence reads: CASSQGVGRSGEQYF. The CDR3 bases are TGTGCCAGCAGCCAAGGGGTCGGGAGGTCTGGGGAGCAGTACTTC.

V and J are TRBV9 and TRBJ2-1, with D perhaps TRBD1 (6 bases). Germline CDR1 SGDLS, CDR2 YYNGEE. V shed 3 bases and J shed 4 bases, with 8 bases lying between them. This CDR3 region has 13 residues. The CDR3 sequence: CASSARGYNEQFF. The CDR3 DNA is TGTGCCAGCAGCGCTAGGGGGTACAATGAGCAGTTCTTC.

This rearrangement joins TRBV14 to TRBJ1-1, with D unresolved. This CDR3 has 15 residues. From germline, CDR1 is SGHDN and CDR2 FVKESK. The V and J ends lost 4 bases and 6 bases respectively, with 18 bases between them. CDR3 protein: CASSPEIGPAAEAFF. The DNA of the CDR3 is TGTGCCAGCAGCCCAGAAATCGGTCCGGCGGCTGAAGCTTTCTTT.

The gene calls are TRBV4-3 and TRBJ2-5; 7 bases fit TRBD2. Germline V gene lookup returns CDR1 LGHNA and CDR2 YSLEER. V dropped 4 bases and J dropped 2; count of bases not matched to a gene: 10. CDR3 length: 16 residues. CDR3 DNA sequence: TGCGCCAGCAGCCTATCGGTGGGGGGAGGGCAAGAGACCCAGTACTTC. Translation gives CASSLSVGGGQETQYF.

This sequence joins TRBV5-1 and TRBJ2-5; 7 bases map to TRBD1. The germline V gene has CDR1 SGHRS and CDR2 YFSETQ. Trimming cost V 7 bases and J 4 bases; bases outside gene matches: 4. This CDR3 is 12 amino acids long. The DNA of the CDR3 is TGCGCCAGCCGTGACAGGGCAGAGACCCAGTACTTC. This sequence encodes CASRDRAETQYF.

The gene calls are TRBV30 and TRBJ2-2, with D unresolved. The CDR3 runs to 13 residues. Germline values: CDR1 GTSNPN, CDR2 SVGIG (reference sequence). Trimming left V 3 bases short and J 3 bases short, with 8 bases between. CDR3 nucleotide sequence: TGTGCCTGGAGCGCTATGGACACCGGGGAGCTGTTTTTT. This sequence encodes CAWSAMDTGELFF.

The V and J genes are TRBV5-5 and TRBJ1-1; maybe TRBD1 (5 bases). The CDR3 loop spans 16 amino acids. V was clipped by 4 bases and J by 1 base, with 17 bases between them. Looked up from germline, CDR1 is SGHKS and CDR2 is YYEKEE (reference sequence). CDR3 protein: CASSPSTPGGNTEAFF. The CDR3 DNA reads as TGTGCCAGCAGCCCGAGTACGCCCGGGGGGAACACTGAAGCTTTCTTT.

The chain links TRBV28 to TRBJ1-4; TRBD1 matches 7 bases. V lost 4 bases and J lost 8; bases outside the gene matches: 7. Germline V gene lookup returns CDR1 MDHEN and CDR2 SYDVKM. There are 14 residues in the CDR3. The CDR3 spells CASSSPGQSEKLFF. The CDR3 DNA follows: TGTGCCAGCAGTTCTCCGGGACAGTCGGAAAAACTGTTTTTT.

The CDR3 DNA sequence: TGTGCCTGGTCGGGGGTTGGACCCCTTGATGGCTACACCTTC. Translating gives CAWSGVGPLDGYTF. The rearrangement links TRBV30 to TRBJ1-2, with D tentatively TRBD1 (5 bases). In germline, CDR1 is GTSNPN, CDR2 SVGIG (reference sequence). There are 14 residues in the CDR3. Trimming took off 5 bases at V and 6 bases at J, with 19 bases between the two ends. Together with reference TRBV30 and TRBJ1-2, the CDR3 gives the full variable domain: SQTIHQWPATLVQPVGSPLSLECTVEGTSNPNLYWYRQAAGRGLQLLFYSVGIGQISSEVPQNLSASRPQDRQFILSSKKLLLSDSGFYLCAWSGVGPLDGYTFGSGTRLTVV.

This chain connects TRBV19 to TRBJ2-3, with TRBD1 identical over 7 bases. The length of the CDR3 is 16 residues. From germline, CDR1 is LNHDA and CDR2 SQIVND (reference sequence). V trimming: 2 bases; J trimming: 2 bases; junction bases outside the gene matches: 7. This chain's CDR3 is CASSISKGAHTDTQYF. In DNA form, the CDR3 reads TGTGCCAGTAGTATATCTAAGGGGGCGCACACAGATACGCAGTATTTT.

The CDR3 protein is CASSLPPGQGNLSPLHF. For the CDR3, the DNA is TGTGCCAGCAGCCTACCGCCGGGACAGGGGAATTTATCACCCCTCCACTTT. The chain carries TRBV3-1 (or the pseudogene TRBV3-2) and TRBJ1-6; 10 bases align to TRBD1. The CDR3 extends over 17 amino acids. Germline trimming cut 4 bases from V and 10 bases from J; bases unmatched to any gene: 13. Germline CDR1 is LGHDT and CDR2 is YNNKEL (reference sequence).

This chain links TRBV2 with TRBJ1-5; TRBD1 matches at 8 bases. Trimming took 6 bases from V and 5 from J; bases not matched to a gene: 0. From germline, CDR1 is SNHLY and CDR2 FYNNEI. CDR3 size: 12 residues. The CDR3 coding sequence is TGTGCCAGCAGGACAGGGGATCAGCCCCAGCATTTT. This sequence encodes CASRTGDQPQHF.

The chain uses TRBV5-4 and TRBJ2-1; D might be TRBD2 (6 bases). V shed 4 bases and J shed 4 bases, with 9 bases lying between them. The CDR3 has 13 amino acids. Germline values: CDR1 SGHNT, CDR2 YYREEE (reference sequence). The CDR3 loop reads CASSPGEYNEQFF. Here the CDR3 DNA reads TGTGCCAGCAGCCCGGGGGAATACAATGAGCAGTTCTTC.

CDR3 residues: CATQILRFSAGEQYF. DNA of the CDR3: TGTGCCACACAAATCCTCAGGTTCTCAGCGGGGGAGCAGTACTTC. The genes are TRBV2 and TRBJ2-7; 7 bases fit TRBD2. The V gene's germline CDR1 is SNHLY and CDR2 FYNNEI. Losses at the gene ends were 10 bases for V and 7 bases for J; bases not matched to a gene: 19. The CDR3 sequence is 15 residues long.

This chain connects TRBV9 to TRBJ2-1; TRBD2 matches 9 bases. Trimming cost V 0 bases and J 5 bases; bases outside gene matches: 12. The CDR3 spans 18 residues. Germline V lookup: CDR1 SGDLS, CDR2 YYNGEE. CDR3 region: CASSVVPIGLANHNEQFF. CDR3 DNA: TGTGCCAGCAGCGTAGTTCCAATAGGACTAGCGAATCACAATGAGCAGTTCTTC.